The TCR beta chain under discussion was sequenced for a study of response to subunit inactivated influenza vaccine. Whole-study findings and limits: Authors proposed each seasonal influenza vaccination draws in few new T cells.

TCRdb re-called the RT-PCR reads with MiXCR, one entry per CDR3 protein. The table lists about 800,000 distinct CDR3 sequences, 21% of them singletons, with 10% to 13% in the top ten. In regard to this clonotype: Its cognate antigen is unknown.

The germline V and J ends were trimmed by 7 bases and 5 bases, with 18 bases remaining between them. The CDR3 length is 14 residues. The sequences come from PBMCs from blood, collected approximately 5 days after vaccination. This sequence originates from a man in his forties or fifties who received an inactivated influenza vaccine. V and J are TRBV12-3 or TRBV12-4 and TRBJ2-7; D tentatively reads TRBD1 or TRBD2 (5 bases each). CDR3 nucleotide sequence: TGTGCCAGCAACCGGGACGGCCCGGTGAACGAGCAGTACTTC. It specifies CASNRDGPVNEQYF.